This T cell receptor (beta chain) came from a study of T cells in Graves' hyperthyroidism and ophthalmopathy. Study results and caveats: Blood also carried most thyroid clonotypes expanded above 0.001.

Germline V gene lookup returns CDR1 DFQATT and CDR2 SNEGSKA (reference sequence). This CDR3 contains 15 residues. The V end was cut by 0 bases, the J end by 7 bases, with 15 bases between. RNA transcripts yielded amplified TCR beta CDR3 regions. HTBI primers were used for first-round RT-PCR of the TCR CDR3. TCRdb ran MiXCR on the multiplex PCR reads and lists one entry per CDR3 protein. This sample has 550,000 to 700,000 distinct CDR3 sequences, with 35% to 55% found just once. This clonotype was recorded once. What it recognizes is unknown. This clonotype was obtained from an adult woman with Graves' disease, either hyperthyroidism or ophthalmopathy (not recorded which). Source material: peripheral blood or thyroid tissue (not recorded which). The chain is built from TRBV20-1 and TRBJ1-4; TRBD1 is a possible D gene (5 bases). CDR3 loop: CSARDGGKDTEKLFF. CDR3 sequence (DNA): TGCAGTGCTAGAGATGGAGGGAAGGACACTGAAAAACTGTTTTTT.